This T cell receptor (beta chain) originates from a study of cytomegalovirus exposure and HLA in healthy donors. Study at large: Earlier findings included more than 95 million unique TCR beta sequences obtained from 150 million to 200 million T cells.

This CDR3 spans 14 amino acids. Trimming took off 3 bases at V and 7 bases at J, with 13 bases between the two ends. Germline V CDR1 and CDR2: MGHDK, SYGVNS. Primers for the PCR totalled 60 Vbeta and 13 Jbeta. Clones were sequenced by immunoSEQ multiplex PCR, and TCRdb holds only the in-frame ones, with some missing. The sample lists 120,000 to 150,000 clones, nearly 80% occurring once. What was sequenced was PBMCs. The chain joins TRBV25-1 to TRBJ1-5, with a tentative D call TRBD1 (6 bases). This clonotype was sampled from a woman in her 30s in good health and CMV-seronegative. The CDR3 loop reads CASSEGAWHQPQHF. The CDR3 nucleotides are TGTGCCAGCAGTGAGGGGGCCTGGCACCAGCCCCAGCATTTT.